Listed here is a single T cell receptor (beta chain). Its antigen is not identified. CDR3 length: 14 residues. Germline CDR1 and CDR2: KGHSH and LQKENI. The J segment lost 1 base and the V segment lost 6 bases, leaving 3 bases of the junction unmatched. Before any sequencing was done, the ViraFEST assay used viral peptide pools to expand antigen-specific CD4+ T cells. Once cultured for about 9 days, the cells underwent separation to obtain CD4+ T cells. Participants were vaccinated with two doses of either the BNT162b2 or mRNA-1273 vaccine. No vaccinee had earlier SARS-CoV-2 infection, and nucleocapsid antibodies were negative. A half-volume exchange with IL-2 medium occurred on days 3 and 7. This sample is part of a study of vaccination effects on CD4 cells after COVID-19. Notes on the study in general: Late post-vaccination, clones induced by infection and those induced by vaccine underwent marked clonal contraction. The study, lacking early post-infection timepoints, had few convalescent patients.

Sequenced by immunoSEQ multiplex PCR; TCRdb stores in-frame clones only, minus some. The sample shows about 72,000 clones, around 81% of them seen only once. J is TRBJ1-1 and V is TRBV18, with 9 nucleotides matching TRBD1. Here the sequenced sample was CD4+ T cells from PBMCs cultured with HCoV-229E spike peptides, taken after COVID-19 vaccination. This sequence originates from a human donor who received a COVID-19 vaccine. The CDR3 nucleotides are TGTGCCAGCTCGCAGACAGGGGGGAACACTGAAGCTTTCTTT. Translation: CASSQTGGNTEAFF.